This TCR beta chain derives from a study of Ad26.COV2.S vaccination and SARS-CoV-2 variants. Study-level points and caveats: Placebo recipients trailed vaccine recipients in spike-specific TCR breadth.

The CDR3 extends over 16 amino acids. Clones were read by immunoSEQ multiplex PCR, and TCRdb kept only the in-frame ones, dropping some. This table holds a few hundred thousand clones, around 87% found once. Treatment noted: about 20 received Ad26.COV2.S at low or high dose, single or two shots; about 5 received placebo; per-sample allocation not given. Collection of samples fell on day 63 after the first vaccine or placebo injection. In the case of this clone: Its cognate antigen is unknown.

J is TRBJ1-5 and V is TRBV21-1. TRBV21-1 constitutes a pseudogene. The clonotype originates from a person aged 18-60 years who received the Ad26.COV2.S COVID-19 vaccine or a placebo. The sample consisted of peripheral blood, taken in a trial of Ad26.COV2.S vaccine versus placebo. The CDR3 region is CASSKGGGRGNQPQHF. CDR3 DNA sequence: TGTGCCAGCAGCAAAGGAGGGGGGCGAGGCAATCAGCCCCAGCATTTT.